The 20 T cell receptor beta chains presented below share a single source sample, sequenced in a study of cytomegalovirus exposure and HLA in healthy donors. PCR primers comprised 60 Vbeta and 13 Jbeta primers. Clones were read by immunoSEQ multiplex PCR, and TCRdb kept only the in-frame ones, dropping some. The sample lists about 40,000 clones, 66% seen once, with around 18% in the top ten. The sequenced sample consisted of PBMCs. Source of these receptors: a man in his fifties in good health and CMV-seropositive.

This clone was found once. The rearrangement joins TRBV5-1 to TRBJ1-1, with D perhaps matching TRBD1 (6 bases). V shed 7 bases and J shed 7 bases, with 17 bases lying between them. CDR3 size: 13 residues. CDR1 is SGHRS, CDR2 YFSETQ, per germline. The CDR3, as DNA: TGCGCCAGCTCCTCCGAGGGCAGGGGTGAAGCTTTCTTT. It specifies CASSSEGRGEAFF.

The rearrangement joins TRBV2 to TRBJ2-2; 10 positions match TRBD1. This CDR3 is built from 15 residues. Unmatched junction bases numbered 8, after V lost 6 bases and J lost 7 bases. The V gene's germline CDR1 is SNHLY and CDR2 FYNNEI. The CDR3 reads CASSDDRGRVGELFF. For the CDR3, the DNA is TGTGCCAGCAGCGATGACAGGGGGCGCGTCGGGGAGCTGTTTTTT.

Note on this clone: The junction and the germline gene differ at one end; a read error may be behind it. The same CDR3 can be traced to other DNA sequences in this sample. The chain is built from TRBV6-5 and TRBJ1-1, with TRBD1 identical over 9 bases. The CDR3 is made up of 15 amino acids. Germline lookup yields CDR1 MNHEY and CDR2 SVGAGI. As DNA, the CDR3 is TGTGCCAGCAGTTACGTGACAGGGGGGAACACCGAAGCTTTCTTT. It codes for CASSYVTGGNTEAFF.

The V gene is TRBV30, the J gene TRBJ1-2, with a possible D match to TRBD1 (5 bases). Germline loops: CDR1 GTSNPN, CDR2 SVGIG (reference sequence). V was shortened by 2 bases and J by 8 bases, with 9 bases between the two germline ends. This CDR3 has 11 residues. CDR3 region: CAWSSGVGYTF. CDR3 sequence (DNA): TGTGCCTGGAGTTCGGGGGTCGGCTACACCTTC.

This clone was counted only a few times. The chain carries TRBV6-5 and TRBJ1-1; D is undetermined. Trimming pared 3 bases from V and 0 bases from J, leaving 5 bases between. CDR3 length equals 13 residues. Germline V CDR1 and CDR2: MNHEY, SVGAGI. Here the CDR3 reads CASSYQMNTEAFF. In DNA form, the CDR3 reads TGTGCCAGCAGTTATCAGATGAACACTGAAGCTTTCTTT.

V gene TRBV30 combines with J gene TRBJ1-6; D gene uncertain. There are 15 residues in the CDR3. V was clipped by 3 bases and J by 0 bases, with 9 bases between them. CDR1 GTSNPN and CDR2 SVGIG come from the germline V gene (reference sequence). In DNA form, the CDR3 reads TGTGCCTGGAGACAACCCTTCTCCTATAATTCACCCCTCCACTTT. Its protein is CAWRQPFSYNSPLHF.

The CDR3 here is CASGYRGLVTVVNTEAFF. The CDR3 bases are TGTGCTAGTGGTTATCGAGGGTTAGTCACGGTGGTGAACACTGAAGCTTTCTTT. The V call is TRBV12-5, the J call TRBJ1-1; D is unclear. The CDR3 runs 18 residues. With 4 bases removed from V and 0 bases from J, the gap between germline ends came to 21 bases. Germline CDR1 is LGHNT and CDR2 is FRNRAP.

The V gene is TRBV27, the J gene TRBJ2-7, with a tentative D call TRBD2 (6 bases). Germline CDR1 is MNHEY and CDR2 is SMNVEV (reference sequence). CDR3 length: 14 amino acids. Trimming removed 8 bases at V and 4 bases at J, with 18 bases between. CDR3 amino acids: CASRGGPSLYEQYF. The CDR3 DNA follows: TGTGCCAGCCGCGGAGGGCCCTCCTTGTACGAGCAGTACTTC.

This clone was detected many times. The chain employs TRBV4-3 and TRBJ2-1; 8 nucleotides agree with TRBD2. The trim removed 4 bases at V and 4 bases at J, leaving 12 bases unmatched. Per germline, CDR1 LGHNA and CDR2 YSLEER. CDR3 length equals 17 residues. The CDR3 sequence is CASSRLRGRGAYNEQFF. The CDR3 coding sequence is TGCGCCAGCAGCCGCTTAAGAGGGCGGGGGGCTTACAATGAGCAGTTCTTC.

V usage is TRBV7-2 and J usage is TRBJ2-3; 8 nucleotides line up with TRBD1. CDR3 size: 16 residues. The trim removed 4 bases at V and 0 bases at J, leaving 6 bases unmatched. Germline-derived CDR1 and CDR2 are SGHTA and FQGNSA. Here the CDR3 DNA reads TGTGCCAGCAGCTGGACAGGGCGACCTAGCACAGATACGCAGTATTTT. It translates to CASSWTGRPSTDTQYF.

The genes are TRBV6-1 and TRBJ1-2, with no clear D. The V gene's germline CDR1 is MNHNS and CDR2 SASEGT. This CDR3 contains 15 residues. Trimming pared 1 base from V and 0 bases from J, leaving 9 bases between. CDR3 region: CASSEGRVTNYGYTF. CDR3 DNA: TGTGCCAGCAGTGAAGGGAGGGTAACTAACTATGGCTACACCTTC.

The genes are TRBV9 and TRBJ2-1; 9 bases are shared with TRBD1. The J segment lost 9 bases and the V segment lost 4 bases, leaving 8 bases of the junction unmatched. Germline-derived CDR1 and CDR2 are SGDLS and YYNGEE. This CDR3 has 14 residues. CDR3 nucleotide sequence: TGTGCCAGCAGCCCCGGGACAGGGAAGAGTGAGCAGTTCTTC. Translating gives CASSPGTGKSEQFF.

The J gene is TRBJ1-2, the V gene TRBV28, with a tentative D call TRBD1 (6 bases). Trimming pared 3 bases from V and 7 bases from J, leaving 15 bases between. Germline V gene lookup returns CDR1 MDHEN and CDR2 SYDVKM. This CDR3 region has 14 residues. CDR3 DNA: TGTGCCAGCAGTTTGTCGGGGGGCGAAATTGGCTACACCTTC. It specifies CASSLSGGEIGYTF.

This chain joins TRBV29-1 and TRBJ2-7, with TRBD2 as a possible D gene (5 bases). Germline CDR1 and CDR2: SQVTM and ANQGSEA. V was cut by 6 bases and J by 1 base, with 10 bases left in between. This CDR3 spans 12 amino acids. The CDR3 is CSVSRGSYEQYF. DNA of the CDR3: TGCAGCGTCTCCCGGGGTTCCTACGAGCAGTACTTC.

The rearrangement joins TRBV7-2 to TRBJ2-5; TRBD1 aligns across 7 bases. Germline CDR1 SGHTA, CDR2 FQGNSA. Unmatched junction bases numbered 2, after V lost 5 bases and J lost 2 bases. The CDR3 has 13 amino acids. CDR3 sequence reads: CASSRDSQETQYF. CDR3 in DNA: TGTGCCAGCAGCCGGGACAGTCAAGAGACCCAGTACTTC.

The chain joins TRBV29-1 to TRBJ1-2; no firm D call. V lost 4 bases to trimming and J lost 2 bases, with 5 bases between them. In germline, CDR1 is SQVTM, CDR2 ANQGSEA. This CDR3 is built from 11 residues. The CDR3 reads CSVVQNYGYTF. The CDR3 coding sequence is TGCAGCGTTGTCCAGAACTATGGCTACACCTTC. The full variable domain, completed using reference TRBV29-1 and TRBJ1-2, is SAVISQKPSRDICQRGTSLTIQCQVDSQVTMMFWYRQQPGQSLTLIATANQGSEATYESGFVIDKFPISRPNLTFSTLTVSNMSPEDSSIYLCSVVQNYGYTFGSGTRLTVV.

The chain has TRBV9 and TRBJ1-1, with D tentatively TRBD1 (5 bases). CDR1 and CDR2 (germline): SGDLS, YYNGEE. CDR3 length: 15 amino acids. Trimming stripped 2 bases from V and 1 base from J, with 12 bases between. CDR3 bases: TGTGCCAGCAGCGTCCAGGGTAACACGAACACTGAAGCTTTCTTT. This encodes CASSVQGNTNTEAFF.

The CDR3 is CASSPRTGNQPQHF. The DNA of the CDR3 is TGCGCCAGCAGCCCCCGGACGGGAAATCAGCCCCAGCATTTT. J is TRBJ1-5 and V is TRBV4-3; D unresolved. Trimming shortened V by 4 bases and J by 4 bases, and 11 bases separated the two germline ends. Germline V lookup: CDR1 LGHNA, CDR2 YSLEER. The CDR3 runs to 14 residues.

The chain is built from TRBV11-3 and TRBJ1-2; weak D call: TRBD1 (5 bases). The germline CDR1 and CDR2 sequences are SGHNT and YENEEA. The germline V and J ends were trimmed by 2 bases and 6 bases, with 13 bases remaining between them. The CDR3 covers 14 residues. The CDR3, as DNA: TGTGCCAGCAGCTTAAGCGACAGTTCTCATGGCTACACCTTC. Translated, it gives CASSLSDSSHGYTF.

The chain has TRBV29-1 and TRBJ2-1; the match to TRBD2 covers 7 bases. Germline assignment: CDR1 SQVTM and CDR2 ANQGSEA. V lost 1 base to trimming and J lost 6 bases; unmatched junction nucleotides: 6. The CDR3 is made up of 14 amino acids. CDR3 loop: CSVEGAGVLNEQFF. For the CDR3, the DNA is TGCAGCGTTGAAGGGGCGGGGGTTCTCAATGAGCAGTTCTTC.